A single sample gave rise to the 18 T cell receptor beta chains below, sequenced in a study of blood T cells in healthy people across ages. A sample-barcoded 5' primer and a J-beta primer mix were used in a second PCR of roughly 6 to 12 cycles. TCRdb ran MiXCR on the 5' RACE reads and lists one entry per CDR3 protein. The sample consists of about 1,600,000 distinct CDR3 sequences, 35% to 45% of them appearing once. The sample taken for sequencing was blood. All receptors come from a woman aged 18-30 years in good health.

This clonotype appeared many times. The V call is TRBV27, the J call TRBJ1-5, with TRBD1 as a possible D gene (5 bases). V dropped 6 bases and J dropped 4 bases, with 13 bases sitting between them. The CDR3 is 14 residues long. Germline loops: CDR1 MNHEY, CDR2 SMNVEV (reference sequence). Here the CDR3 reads CASSSGTGNQPQHF. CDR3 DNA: TGTGCCAGCAGCTCGGGGACGGGGAATCAGCCCCAGCATTTT.

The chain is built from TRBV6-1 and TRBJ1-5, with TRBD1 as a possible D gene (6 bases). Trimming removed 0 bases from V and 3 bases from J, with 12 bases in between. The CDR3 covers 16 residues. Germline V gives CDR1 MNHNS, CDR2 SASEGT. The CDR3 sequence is CASSEASGHLNQPQHF. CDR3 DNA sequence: TGTGCCAGCAGTGAAGCCTCGGGACACCTCAATCAGCCCCAGCATTTT.

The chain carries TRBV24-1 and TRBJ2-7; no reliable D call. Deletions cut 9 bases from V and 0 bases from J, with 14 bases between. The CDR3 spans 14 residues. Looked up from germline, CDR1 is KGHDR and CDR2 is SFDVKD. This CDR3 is CATPRWVASYEQYF. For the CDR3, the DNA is TGTGCCACCCCAAGATGGGTCGCCTCCTACGAGCAGTACTTC.

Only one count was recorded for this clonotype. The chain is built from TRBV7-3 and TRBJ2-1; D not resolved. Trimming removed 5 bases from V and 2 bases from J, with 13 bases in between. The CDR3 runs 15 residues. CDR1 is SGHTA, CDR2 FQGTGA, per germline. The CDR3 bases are TGTGCCAGCAGCCCCCTGGTGGGCCCCTACAATGAGCAGTTCTTC. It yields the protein CASSPLVGPYNEQFF.

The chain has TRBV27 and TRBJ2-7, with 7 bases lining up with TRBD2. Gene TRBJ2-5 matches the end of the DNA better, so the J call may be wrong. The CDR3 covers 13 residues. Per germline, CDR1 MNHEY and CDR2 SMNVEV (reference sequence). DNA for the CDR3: TGTGCCAGCAGTTTATCAGGGGAGGGGACCCAGTACTTC. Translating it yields CASSLSGEGTQYF.

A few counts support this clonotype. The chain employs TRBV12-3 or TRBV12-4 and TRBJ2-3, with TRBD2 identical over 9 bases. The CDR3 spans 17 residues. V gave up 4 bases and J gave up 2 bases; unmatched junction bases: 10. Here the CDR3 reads CASSSPRTSGYTDTQYF. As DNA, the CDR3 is TGTGCCAGCAGTTCCCCCCGTACTAGCGGGTACACAGATACGCAGTATTTT.

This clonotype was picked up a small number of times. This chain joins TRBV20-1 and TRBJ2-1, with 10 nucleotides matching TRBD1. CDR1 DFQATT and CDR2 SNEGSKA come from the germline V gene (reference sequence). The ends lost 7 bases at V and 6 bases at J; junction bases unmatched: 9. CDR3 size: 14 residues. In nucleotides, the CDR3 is TGCAGTGGCTTGGACGGACAGGGGGGCAATGAGCAGTTCTTC. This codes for CSGLDGQGGNEQFF.

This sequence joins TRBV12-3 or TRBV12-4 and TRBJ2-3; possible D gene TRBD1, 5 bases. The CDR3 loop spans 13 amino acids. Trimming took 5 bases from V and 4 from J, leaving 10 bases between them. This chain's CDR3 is CASSTWTSDTQYF. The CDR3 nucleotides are TGTGCCAGCAGTACCTGGACATCAGATACGCAGTATTTT.

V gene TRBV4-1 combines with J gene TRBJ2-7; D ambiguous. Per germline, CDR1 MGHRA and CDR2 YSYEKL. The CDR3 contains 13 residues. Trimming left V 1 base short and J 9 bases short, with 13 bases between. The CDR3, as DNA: TGCGCCAGCAGCCAAGTGGACCCAGTTTCGCAGTACTTC. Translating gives CASSQVDPVSQYF.

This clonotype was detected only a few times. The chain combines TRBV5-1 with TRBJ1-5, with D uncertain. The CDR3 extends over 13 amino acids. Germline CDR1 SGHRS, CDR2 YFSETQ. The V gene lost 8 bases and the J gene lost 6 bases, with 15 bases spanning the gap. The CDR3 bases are TGCGCCAGAATACCGATGGGGTGTCAGCCCCAGCATTTT. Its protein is CARIPMGCQPQHF. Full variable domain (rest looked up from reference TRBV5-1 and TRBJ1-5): KAGVTQTPRYLIKTRGQQVTLSCSPISGHRSVSWYQQTPGQGLQFLFEYFSETQRNKGNFPGRFSGRQFSNSRSEMNVSTLELGDSALYLCARIPMGCQPQHFGDGTRLSIL.

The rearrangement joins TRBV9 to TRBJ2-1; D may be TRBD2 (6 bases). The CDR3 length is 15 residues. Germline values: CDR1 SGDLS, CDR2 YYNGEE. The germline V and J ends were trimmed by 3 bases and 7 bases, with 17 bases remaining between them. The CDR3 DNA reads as TGTGCCAGCAGCGGACGGGGACTGGTGAGGAATGAGCAGTTCTTC. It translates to CASSGRGLVRNEQFF.

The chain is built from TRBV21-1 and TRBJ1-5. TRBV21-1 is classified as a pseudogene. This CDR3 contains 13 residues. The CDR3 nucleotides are TGTGCCAGCCGGAAACAGGCGGGACAGCCCCAGCATTTT. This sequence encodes CASRKQAGQPQHF.

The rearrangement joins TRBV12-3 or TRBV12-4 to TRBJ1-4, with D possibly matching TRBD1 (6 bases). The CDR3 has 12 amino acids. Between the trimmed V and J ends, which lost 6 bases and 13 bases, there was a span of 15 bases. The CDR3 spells CASSLDSVVLFF. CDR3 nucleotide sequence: TGTGCCAGCAGCCTGGACAGCGTGGTACTGTTTTTT.

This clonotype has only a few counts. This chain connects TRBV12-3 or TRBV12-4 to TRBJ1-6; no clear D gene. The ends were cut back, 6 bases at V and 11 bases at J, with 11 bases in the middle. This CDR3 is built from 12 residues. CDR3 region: CASRADGPPLHF. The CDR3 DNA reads TGTGCCAGCAGGGCCGACGGACCACCCCTCCACTTT.

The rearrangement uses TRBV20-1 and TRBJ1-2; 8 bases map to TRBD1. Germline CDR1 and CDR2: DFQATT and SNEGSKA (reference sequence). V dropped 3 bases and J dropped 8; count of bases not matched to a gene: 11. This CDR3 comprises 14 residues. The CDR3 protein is CSASIPTGERGYTF. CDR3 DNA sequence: TGCAGTGCTAGTATCCCGACAGGGGAAAGAGGCTACACCTTC.

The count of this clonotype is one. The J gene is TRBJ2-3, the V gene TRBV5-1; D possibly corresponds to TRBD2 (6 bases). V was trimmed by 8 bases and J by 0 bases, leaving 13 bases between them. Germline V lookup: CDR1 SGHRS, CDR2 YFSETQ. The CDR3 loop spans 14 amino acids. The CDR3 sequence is CASKPGLSTDTQYF. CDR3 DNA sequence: TGCGCCAGTAAACCGGGACTTAGCACAGATACGCAGTATTTT.

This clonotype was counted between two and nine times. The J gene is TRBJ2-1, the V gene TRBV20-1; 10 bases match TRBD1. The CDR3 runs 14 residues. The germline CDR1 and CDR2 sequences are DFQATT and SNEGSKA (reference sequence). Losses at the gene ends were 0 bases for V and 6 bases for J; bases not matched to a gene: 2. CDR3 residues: CSARETGGFNEQFF. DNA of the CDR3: TGCAGTGCTAGAGAGACAGGGGGCTTCAATGAGCAGTTCTTC.

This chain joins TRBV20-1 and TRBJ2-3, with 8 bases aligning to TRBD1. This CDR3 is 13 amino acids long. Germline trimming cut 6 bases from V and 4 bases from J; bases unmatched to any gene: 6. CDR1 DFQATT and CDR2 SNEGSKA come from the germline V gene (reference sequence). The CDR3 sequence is CSATGQGPDTQYF. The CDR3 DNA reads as TGCAGTGCCACTGGACAGGGTCCAGATACGCAGTATTTT.